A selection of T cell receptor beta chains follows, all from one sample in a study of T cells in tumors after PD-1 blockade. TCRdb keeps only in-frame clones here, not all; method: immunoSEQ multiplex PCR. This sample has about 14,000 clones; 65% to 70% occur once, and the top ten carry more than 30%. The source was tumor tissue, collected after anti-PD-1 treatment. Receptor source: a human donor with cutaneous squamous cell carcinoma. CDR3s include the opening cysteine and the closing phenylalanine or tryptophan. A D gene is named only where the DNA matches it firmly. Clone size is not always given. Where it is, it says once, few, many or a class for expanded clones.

cdr3_nt: TGCGCCAGCAGCCAAGATTATTTAGTCTCCTACGAGCAGTACTTC
cdr3_aa: CASSQDYLVSYEQYF
j_call: TRBJ2-7
clone_size: NA
v_call: TRBV4-3
d_call: NA

cdr3_nt: TGTGCCAGCAGTTTAATGGGGTACGGCGTGCAGGAGACCCAGTACTTC
cdr3_aa: CASSLMGYGVQETQYF
j_call: TRBJ2-5
clone_size: NA
v_call: TRBV28
d_call: NA

cdr3_nt: TGTGCCAGCAGCCCCGGGACACCTGACTACGAGCAGTACTTC
cdr3_aa: CASSPGTPDYEQYF
j_call: TRBJ2-7
clone_size: NA
v_call: TRBV14
d_call: NA

cdr3_nt: TGTGCCAGCAGCTACAGGGACGAGCAGTTCTTC
cdr3_aa: CASSYRDEQFF
j_call: TRBJ2-1
clone_size: NA
v_call: TRBV6-5
d_call: NA

cdr3_nt: TGCGCCAGTAAAGGAACGTACAATGAGCAGTTCTTC
cdr3_aa: CASKGTYNEQFF
j_call: TRBJ2-1
clone_size: few
v_call: TRBV5-1
d_call: NA

cdr3_nt: TGTGCCAGCAGCGTAGCACAGGGGTACTCACCCCTCCACTTT
cdr3_aa: CASSVAQGYSPLHF
j_call: TRBJ1-6
clone_size: NA
v_call: TRBV9
d_call: TRBD1

cdr3_nt: TGTGCCAGCAGTTTATTTACCGGGACAGTCCGGGATGAGCAGTTCTTC
cdr3_aa: CASSLFTGTVRDEQFF
j_call: TRBJ2-1
clone_size: NA
v_call: TRBV28
d_call: TRBD1

cdr3_nt: TGCGCCAGCAGCAAGGACAGCCCTGACACCATATATTTT
cdr3_aa: CASSKDSPDTIYF
j_call: TRBJ1-3
clone_size: NA
v_call: TRBV5-1
d_call: NA

cdr3_nt: TGTGCCAGTAGTATCCGGCCCGGGGAGCTGTTTTTT
cdr3_aa: CASSIRPGELFF
j_call: TRBJ2-2
clone_size: NA
v_call: TRBV19
d_call: NA

cdr3_nt: TGTGCCACCAGCGGGGGGAGATTGGCAGATACGCAGTATTTT
cdr3_aa: CATSGGRLADTQYF
j_call: TRBJ2-3
clone_size: NA
v_call: TRBV15
d_call: NA

cdr3_nt: TGTGCCAGCAGCGTAGAAGGGGATATGGCTTTAATCTTC
cdr3_aa: CASSVEGDMALIF
j_call: TRBJ2-1
clone_size: NA
v_call: TRBV9
d_call: NA

cdr3_nt: TGTGCCAGCAGCGTAGAGGGACAGGGCAGTGGCTACACCTTC
cdr3_aa: CASSVEGQGSGYTF
j_call: TRBJ1-2
clone_size: NA
v_call: TRBV7-8
d_call: TRBD1

cdr3_nt: TGTGCCAGCAGCTTTATAGGAACTGAAGCTTTCTTT
cdr3_aa: CASSFIGTEAFF
j_call: TRBJ1-1
clone_size: NA
v_call: TRBV11-3
d_call: NA

cdr3_nt: TGTGCCAGCAGCTCTTCCGGCAGTCACACCCTCGCGACTAATGAAAAACTGTTTTTT
cdr3_aa: CASSSSGSHTLATNEKLFF
j_call: TRBJ1-4
clone_size: few
v_call: TRBV28
d_call: NA

cdr3_nt: TGTGCCAGCAGCCTACCGGCAACAGGGGTAGCCACTGAAGCTTTCTTT
cdr3_aa: CASSLPATGVATEAFF
j_call: TRBJ1-1
clone_size: NA
v_call: TRBV5-6
d_call: TRBD1

cdr3_nt: TGTGCCAGCAGCCACCAGACAGGGCCGAACACCGGGGAGCTGTTTTTT
cdr3_aa: CASSHQTGPNTGELFF
j_call: TRBJ2-2
clone_size: few
v_call: TRBV3-1/TRBV3-2
d_call: TRBD1

cdr3_nt: TGTGCCAGCCTAATTGGTACGACAGGGGTTTCCGAGCAGTACTTC
cdr3_aa: CASLIGTTGVSEQYF
j_call: TRBJ2-7
clone_size: NA
v_call: TRBV28
d_call: TRBD1

cdr3_nt: TGTGCCAGCAGCTTAGGTAGCGGGAGGTACGAGCAGTACTTC
cdr3_aa: CASSLGSGRYEQYF
j_call: TRBJ2-7
clone_size: medium-sized
v_call: TRBV13
d_call: TRBD2

cdr3_nt: TGTGCCTGGAGAGACAGACAGGGGAGAATTTCACCCCTCCACTTT
cdr3_aa: CAWRDRQGRISPLHF
j_call: TRBJ1-6
clone_size: NA
v_call: TRBV30
d_call: TRBD1

cdr3_nt: TGCGCCAGCAGCCAGGGACAGACAAGCTCTGGGGCCAACGTCCTGACTTTC
cdr3_aa: CASSQGQTSSGANVLTF
j_call: TRBJ2-6
clone_size: NA
v_call: TRBV4-1
d_call: TRBD1

cdr3_nt: TGTGCCAGCAGCAAAGGGGGCAAAACCGGAAACACCATATATTTT
cdr3_aa: CASSKGGKTGNTIYF
j_call: TRBJ1-3
clone_size: NA
v_call: TRBV11-3
d_call: TRBD1

cdr3_nt: TGTGCCTGGAGAGGAACTAAAAACAGGCACTACGAGCAGTACTTC
cdr3_aa: CAWRGTKNRHYEQYF
j_call: TRBJ2-7
clone_size: NA
v_call: TRBV30
d_call: NA

cdr3_nt: TGTGCCAGCTCACCACCGTCAGGAGAGACCCAGTACTTC
cdr3_aa: CASSPPSGETQYF
j_call: TRBJ2-5
clone_size: once
v_call: TRBV18
d_call: NA

cdr3_nt: TGTGCCAGCAGCCAAGCGACCTCCCGCGAGCAGTACTTC
cdr3_aa: CASSQATSREQYF
j_call: TRBJ2-7
clone_size: few
v_call: TRBV14
d_call: NA

cdr3_nt: TGTGCCAGCAGTTACCCCGTAGGGGGAGGCCGCTATGGCTACACCTTC
cdr3_aa: CASSYPVGGGRYGYTF
j_call: TRBJ1-2
clone_size: NA
v_call: TRBV6-2/TRBV6-3
d_call: NA

cdr3_nt: TGTGCCAGCAGCCATGGACAGGGGGGAGCGAACACCGGGGAGCTGTTTTTT
cdr3_aa: CASSHGQGGANTGELFF
j_call: TRBJ2-2
clone_size: NA
v_call: TRBV7-9
d_call: TRBD1

cdr3_nt: TGCGCCAGCAGCCATAATACAGGGATGGGCTACACCTTC
cdr3_aa: CASSHNTGMGYTF
j_call: TRBJ1-2
clone_size: NA
v_call: TRBV5-1
d_call: NA

cdr3_nt: TGTGCCAGCAGCTGGGAGGGGAATGAGCAGTTCTTC
cdr3_aa: CASSWEGNEQFF
j_call: TRBJ2-1
clone_size: NA
v_call: TRBV7-9
d_call: TRBD2

cdr3_nt: TGTGCCAGCAGTTCGGGGGCAGGGCTGACCCATGGCTACACCTTC
cdr3_aa: CASSSGAGLTHGYTF
j_call: TRBJ1-2
clone_size: few
v_call: TRBV28
d_call: NA

cdr3_nt: TGTGCCAGCAGCCAAGTTTCTACCGGGGAGCTGTTTTTT
cdr3_aa: CASSQVSTGELFF
j_call: TRBJ2-2
clone_size: NA
v_call: TRBV3-1/TRBV3-2
d_call: NA

cdr3_nt: TGTGCCAGCAGCTTAGCGCGGCTATCCAAGCAGGAAAATGAGCAGTTCTTC
cdr3_aa: CASSLARLSKQENEQFF
j_call: TRBJ2-1
clone_size: NA
v_call: TRBV7-8
d_call: NA

cdr3_nt: TGTGCCTGGAGTACTTCAGTGTCACCCTACGAGCAGTACTTC
cdr3_aa: CAWSTSVSPYEQYF
j_call: TRBJ2-7
clone_size: NA
v_call: TRBV30
d_call: NA

cdr3_nt: TGCGCCAGCAGCCATGGCCGGCCTAGCACAGATACGCAGTATTTT
cdr3_aa: CASSHGRPSTDTQYF
j_call: TRBJ2-3
clone_size: NA
v_call: TRBV5-1
d_call: NA

cdr3_nt: TGTGCCAGCAGCCCTCGGACTAGCAAGGTGTCCAAAAACATTCAGTACTTC
cdr3_aa: CASSPRTSKVSKNIQYF
j_call: TRBJ2-4
clone_size: NA
v_call: TRBV9
d_call: TRBD2

cdr3_nt: TGTGCCAGCAGCCCCACGGGAGCGGGAGTCTTTTCGAATGAGCAGTTCTTC
cdr3_aa: CASSPTGAGVFSNEQFF
j_call: TRBJ2-1
clone_size: NA
v_call: TRBV7-9
d_call: TRBD2

cdr3_nt: TGTGCCAGTAGTTCGGCGCCTCCGCGGGGCACTGAAGCTTTCTTT
cdr3_aa: CASSSAPPRGTEAFF
j_call: TRBJ1-1
clone_size: NA
v_call: TRBV19
d_call: NA

cdr3_nt: TGCGCCAGCAGCTTGGCCCTGGGACAGGGACCCCAAGAGACCCAGTACTTC
cdr3_aa: CASSLALGQGPQETQYF
j_call: TRBJ2-5
clone_size: NA
v_call: TRBV5-1
d_call: TRBD1

cdr3_nt: TGTGCCACCAGCAGAGGTATCCCCCTTCCTGACAGGCCAGTTTATAGCAATCAGCCCCAGCATTTT
cdr3_aa: CATSRGIPLPDRPVYSNQPQHF
j_call: TRBJ1-5
clone_size: NA
v_call: TRBV15
d_call: NA

cdr3_nt: TGCACTATAGAACCTTTTAACTATGGCTACACCTTC
cdr3_aa: CTIEPFNYGYTF
j_call: TRBJ1-2
clone_size: once
v_call: TRBV29-1
d_call: NA

cdr3_nt: TGTGCCAGCAGCGACAGGGGACTGGATACGCAGTATTTT
cdr3_aa: CASSDRGLDTQYF
j_call: TRBJ2-3
clone_size: NA
v_call: TRBV7-3
d_call: TRBD1

cdr3_nt: TGTGCCAGTAGGAAGCGGGAGACCTACAATGAGCAGTTCTTC
cdr3_aa: CASRKRETYNEQFF
j_call: TRBJ2-1
clone_size: NA
v_call: TRBV19
d_call: TRBD2

cdr3_nt: TGTGCCAGCAGTTTAGCGGGAGGGCCATACACAGATACGCAGTATTTT
cdr3_aa: CASSLAGGPYTDTQYF
j_call: TRBJ2-3
clone_size: NA
v_call: TRBV28
d_call: TRBD2

cdr3_nt: TGTGCCAGCTCACCACGGGCAGATGAAGCTTTCTTT
cdr3_aa: CASSPRADEAFF
j_call: TRBJ1-1
clone_size: NA
v_call: TRBV18
d_call: NA

cdr3_nt: TGTGCCAGCAGCTTACCGACAGGGGGAAGAGAGACCCAGTACTTC
cdr3_aa: CASSLPTGGRETQYF
j_call: TRBJ2-5
clone_size: NA
v_call: TRBV7-2
d_call: TRBD1

cdr3_nt: TGTGCCAGCACCCCAGGACTGGACACCGGGGAGCTGTTTTTT
cdr3_aa: CASTPGLDTGELFF
j_call: TRBJ2-2
clone_size: NA
v_call: TRBV11-3
d_call: NA